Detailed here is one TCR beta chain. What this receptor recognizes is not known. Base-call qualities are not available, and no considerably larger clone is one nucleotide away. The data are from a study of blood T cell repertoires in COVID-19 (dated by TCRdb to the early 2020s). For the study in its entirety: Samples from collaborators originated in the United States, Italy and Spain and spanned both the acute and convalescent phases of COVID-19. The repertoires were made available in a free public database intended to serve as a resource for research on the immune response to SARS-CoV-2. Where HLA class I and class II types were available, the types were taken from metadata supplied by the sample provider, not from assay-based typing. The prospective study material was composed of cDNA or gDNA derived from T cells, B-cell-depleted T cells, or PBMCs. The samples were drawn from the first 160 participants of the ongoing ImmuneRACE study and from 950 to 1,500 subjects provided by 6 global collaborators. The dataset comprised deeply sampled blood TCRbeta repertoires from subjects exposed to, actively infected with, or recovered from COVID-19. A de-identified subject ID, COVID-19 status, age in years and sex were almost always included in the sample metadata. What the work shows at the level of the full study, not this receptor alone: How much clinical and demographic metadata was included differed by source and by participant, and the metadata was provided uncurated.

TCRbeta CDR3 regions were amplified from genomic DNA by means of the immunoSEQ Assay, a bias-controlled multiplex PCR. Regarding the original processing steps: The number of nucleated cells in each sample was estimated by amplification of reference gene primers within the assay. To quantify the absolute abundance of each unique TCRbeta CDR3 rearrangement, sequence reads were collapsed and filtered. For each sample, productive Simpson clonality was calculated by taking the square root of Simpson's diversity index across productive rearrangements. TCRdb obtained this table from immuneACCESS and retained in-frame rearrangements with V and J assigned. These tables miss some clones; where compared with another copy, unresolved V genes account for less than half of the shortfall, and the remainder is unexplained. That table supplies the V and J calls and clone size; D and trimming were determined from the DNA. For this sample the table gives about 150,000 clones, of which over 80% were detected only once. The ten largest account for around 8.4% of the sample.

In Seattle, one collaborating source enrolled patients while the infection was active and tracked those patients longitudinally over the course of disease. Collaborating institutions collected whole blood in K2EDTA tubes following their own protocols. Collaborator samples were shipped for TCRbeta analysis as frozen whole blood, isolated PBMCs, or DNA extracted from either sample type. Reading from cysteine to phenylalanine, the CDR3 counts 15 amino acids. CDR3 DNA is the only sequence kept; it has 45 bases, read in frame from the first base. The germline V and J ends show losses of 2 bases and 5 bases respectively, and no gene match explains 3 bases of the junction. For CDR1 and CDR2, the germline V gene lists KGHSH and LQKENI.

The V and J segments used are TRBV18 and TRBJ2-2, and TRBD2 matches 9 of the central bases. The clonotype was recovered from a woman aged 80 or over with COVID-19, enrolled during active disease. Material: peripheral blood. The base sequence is TGTGCCAGCTCACCAGGGACTAGCCGAACCGGGGAGCTGTTTTTT. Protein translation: CASSPGTSRTGELFF.